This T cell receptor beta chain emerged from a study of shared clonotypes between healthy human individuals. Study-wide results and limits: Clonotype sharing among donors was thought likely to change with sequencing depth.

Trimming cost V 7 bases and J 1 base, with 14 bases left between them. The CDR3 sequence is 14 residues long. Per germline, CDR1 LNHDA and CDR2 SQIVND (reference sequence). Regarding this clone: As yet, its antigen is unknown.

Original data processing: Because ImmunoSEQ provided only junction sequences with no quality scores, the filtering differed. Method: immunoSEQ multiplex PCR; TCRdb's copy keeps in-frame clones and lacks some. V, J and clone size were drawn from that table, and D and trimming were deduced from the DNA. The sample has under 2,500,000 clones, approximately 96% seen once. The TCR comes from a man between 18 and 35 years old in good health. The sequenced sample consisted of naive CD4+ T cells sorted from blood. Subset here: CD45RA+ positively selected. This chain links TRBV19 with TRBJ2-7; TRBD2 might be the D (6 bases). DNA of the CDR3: TGTGCCAGTACTTCTCGGGAGCCGTCCTACGAGCAGTACTTC. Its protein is CASTSREPSYEQYF.